This passage covers 23 T cell receptor beta chains from one sample sequenced in a study of control samples from healthy donors and cancer patients. Clones were read by immunoSEQ multiplex PCR, and TCRdb kept only the in-frame ones, dropping some. The sample shows over 200,000 clones, over 75% of them seen only once. The source material was PBMCs. Receptors were obtained from a woman in her fifties or sixties with lung cancer.

A few counts support this clone. The V and J genes are TRBV10-2 and TRBJ1-1; possible D gene TRBD1, 5 bases. V shed 0 bases and J shed 1 base, with 12 bases lying between them. The CDR3 totals 16 residues. The germline CDR1 and CDR2 sequences are WSHSY and SAAADI. CDR3 in DNA: TGCGCCAGCAGTGAGTCGTTGGGGCTGGGGAACACTGAAGCTTTCTTT. Translation gives CASSESLGLGNTEAFF.

This clone has just a few counts. The J gene is TRBJ1-4, the V gene TRBV28, with TRBD1 identical over 8 bases. The V gene end was trimmed by 7 bases and the J gene end by 4 bases; junction bases not matched to a gene: 8. This CDR3 comprises 15 residues. Germline V gene lookup returns CDR1 MDHEN and CDR2 SYDVKM. The CDR3 coding sequence is TGTGCCAGCACACCCAGGGGGCTCGGTAATGAAAAACTGTTTTTT. This encodes CASTPRGLGNEKLFF.

The rearrangement links TRBV11-2 to TRBJ2-6; D not resolved. Trimming took off 1 base at V and 4 bases at J, with 8 bases between the two ends. This CDR3 contains 15 residues. Germline V gene sequence: CDR1 SGHAT, CDR2 FQNNGV. The CDR3 sequence is CASSLGGVGANVLTF. The DNA for the CDR3 is TGTGCCAGCAGCTTAGGTGGTGTAGGGGCCAACGTCCTGACTTTC.

The rearrangement uses TRBV6-2 or TRBV6-3 and TRBJ2-7, with 9 bases that match TRBD2. CDR1 MNHEY and CDR2 SVGEGT come from the germline V gene. The trim removed 2 bases at V and 3 bases at J, leaving 5 bases unmatched. The CDR3 covers 15 residues. CDR3 sequence reads: CASSYRETSGYEQYF. CDR3 coding DNA: TGTGCCAGCAGTTACCGCGAGACTAGCGGCTACGAGCAGTACTTC.

This chain joins TRBV28 and TRBJ1-2, with D unresolved. Looked up from germline, CDR1 is MDHEN and CDR2 is SYDVKM. Between the trimmed V and J ends, which lost 6 bases and 4 bases, there was a span of 15 bases. The CDR3 covers 14 residues. CDR3 sequence reads: CASSREPAPYGYTF. The DNA of the CDR3 is TGTGCCAGCAGCCGAGAACCGGCGCCCTATGGCTACACCTTC.

In DNA form, the CDR3 reads TGTGCCAGCAGTTTCTCCTTCTACGAGCAGTACTTC. Residues: CASSFSFYEQYF. The chain employs TRBV28 and TRBJ2-7, with no clear D. The CDR3 sequence is 12 residues long. Germline CDR1 MDHEN, CDR2 SYDVKM. Trimming cost V 3 bases and J 3 bases, with 6 bases left between them.

The rearrangement joins TRBV19 to TRBJ2-7; tentatively, D is TRBD1 (5 bases). The CDR3 has 13 amino acids. V lost 1 base and J 6 bases, leaving 10 bases between the germline ends. Germline CDR1 LNHDA, CDR2 SQIVND (reference sequence). The CDR3 loop reads CASSIVQGSEQYF. For the CDR3, the DNA is TGTGCCAGTAGTATAGTTCAGGGAAGCGAGCAGTACTTC.

The rearrangement links TRBV7-3 to TRBJ2-3, with 8 nucleotides matching TRBD2. From germline, CDR1 is SGHTA and CDR2 FQGTGA. V lost 5 bases, J lost 2 bases, and 3 bases stayed unmatched. The CDR3 sequence is 14 residues long. This CDR3 is CASSPGGVTDTQYF. Written as DNA, the CDR3 is TGTGCCAGCAGCCCCGGGGGGGTCACAGATACGCAGTATTTT.

The genes are TRBV7-2 and TRBJ2-2; no firm D call. Trimming pared 5 bases from V and 4 bases from J, leaving 8 bases between. CDR3 size: 13 residues. The germline V gene has CDR1 SGHTA and CDR2 FQGNSA. The CDR3 nucleotides read TGTGCCAGCAGCGTCCAGACCACCGGGGAGCTGTTTTTT. It translates to CASSVQTTGELFF.

The CDR3 region has the DNA TGTGCCAGCAGGTGGACAGACAACACTGAAGCTTTCTTT. Translated: CASRWTDNTEAFF. The rearrangement joins TRBV6-5 to TRBJ1-1, with D possibly being TRBD1 (6 bases). The length of the CDR3 is 13 residues. V lost 6 bases to trimming and J lost 2 bases, with 10 bases between them. CDR1 and CDR2 (germline): MNHEY, SVGAGI.

The chain carries TRBV27 and TRBJ2-4, with 10 bases fitting TRBD1. V lost 5 bases to trimming and J lost 7 bases; unmatched junction nucleotides: 14. Germline V gene lookup returns CDR1 MNHEY and CDR2 SMNVEV (reference sequence). This CDR3 is built from 17 residues. CDR3 bases: TGTGCCAGCAGTCCCTCCCCAATGACAGGGGGCGGGAACATTCAGTACTTC. As protein: CASSPSPMTGGGNIQYF.

The chain couples TRBV10-3 to TRBJ2-5; D unclear. Trimming removed 6 bases from V and 1 base from J, with 6 bases in between. The CDR3 covers 12 residues. Germline V CDR1 and CDR2: ENHRY, SYGVKD. CDR3 residues: CAIRASQETQYF. As DNA, the CDR3 is TGTGCCATCAGGGCCTCCCAAGAGACCCAGTACTTC.

V is TRBV28 and J is TRBJ1-2; D gene uncertain. CDR3 length equals 12 residues. V was pared by 3 bases and J by 8 bases, with 10 bases between. The germline gives CDR1 MDHEN, CDR2 SYDVKM. The CDR3: CASSLSVAGYTF. CDR3 nucleotides: TGTGCCAGCAGTTTGTCCGTCGCCGGCTACACCTTC.

This clone was seen once. The chain uses TRBV18 and TRBJ2-7, with TRBD1 matching 8 bases. Trimming removed 5 bases from V and 5 bases from J; junction bases left unmatched: 5. Germline V gene sequence: CDR1 KGHSH, CDR2 LQKENI. There are 13 residues in the CDR3. Written as DNA, the CDR3 is TGTGCCAGCTCATCCCGGACAGGGCACGAGCAGTACTTC. The encoded protein is CASSSRTGHEQYF.

This clone was seen only once. This chain uses TRBV18 with TRBJ2-2; 9 bases align to TRBD1. Trimming removed 5 bases from V and 7 bases from J; junction bases left unmatched: 11. The germline CDR1 and CDR2 sequences are KGHSH and LQKENI. This CDR3 has 16 residues. The CDR3 is CASSKGQGNANGELFF. The CDR3 DNA is TGTGCCAGCTCAAAGGGACAGGGCAATGCCAACGGGGAGCTGTTTTTT.

The V call is TRBV4-1, the J call TRBJ2-3; D not certain. The CDR3 has 15 amino acids. Germline lookup yields CDR1 MGHRA and CDR2 YSYEKL. V lost 0 bases and J lost 5, with 12 bases in between. CDR3 amino acids: CASSQDIHSRDTQYF. The DNA for the CDR3 is TGCGCCAGCAGCCAAGATATTCACTCGCGAGATACGCAGTATTTT.

This clone has more than one count but fewer than ten. This rearrangement joins TRBV27 to TRBJ2-4; D gene unclear. Germline CDR1 MNHEY, CDR2 SMNVEV (reference sequence). The CDR3 extends over 13 amino acids. V was clipped by 7 bases and J by 6 bases, with 13 bases between them. The CDR3 DNA reads as TGTGCCAGCACCAATAACCCCCCAAACATTCAGTACTTC. It encodes CASTNNPPNIQYF.

A few counts support this clone. V is TRBV30 and J is TRBJ1-4; 7 bases agree with TRBD1. This CDR3 has 15 residues. The V segment lost 8 bases and the J segment 3 bases; nucleotides outside the gene matches: 12. CDR1 and CDR2 (germline): GTSNPN, SVGIG (reference sequence). This CDR3 reads CARGGLGQPNEKLFF. DNA of the CDR3: TGTGCCCGGGGGGGCCTGGGACAGCCTAATGAAAAACTGTTTTTT.

This clone came up a few times. J is TRBJ1-5 and V is TRBV2; D gene unclear. The ends were cut back, 3 bases at V and 0 bases at J, with 6 bases in the middle. From germline, CDR1 is SNHLY and CDR2 FYNNEI. The CDR3 is 14 residues long. The CDR3 DNA reads as TGTGCCAGCAGTGATGGCCTTAGCAATCAGCCCCAGCATTTT. This codes for CASSDGLSNQPQHF.

The chain uses TRBV12-3 or TRBV12-4 and TRBJ1-2, with unresolved D. The V end lost 5 bases, the J end lost 3 bases, and 10 bases lay between the germline ends. The CDR3 runs 13 residues. CDR3 bases: TGTGCCAGCAGTCCCGGCGAGTACTATGGCTACACCTTC. Protein sequence: CASSPGEYYGYTF.

The chain employs TRBV6-5 and TRBJ1-5; no reliable D call. Germline CDR1 MNHEY, CDR2 SVGAGI. The CDR3 is 13 amino acids. Trimming stripped 7 bases from V and 3 bases from J, with 10 bases between. The CDR3 DNA reads as TGTGCCAGCAATAAAGGCCTCAATCAGCCCCAGCATTTT. Encoded protein: CASNKGLNQPQHF.

The rearrangement links TRBV5-4 to TRBJ1-2; 7 nucleotides agree with TRBD1. Germline V gives CDR1 SGHNT, CDR2 YYREEE (reference sequence). The CDR3 runs 14 residues. Unmatched junction bases numbered 4, after V lost 1 base and J lost 4 bases. The CDR3 DNA sequence: TGTGCCAGCAGCTTGAAAGGGGGCGGCTATGGCTACACCTTC. Protein: CASSLKGGGYGYTF. The whole variable domain, filled in from reference TRBV5-4 and TRBJ1-2, reads ETGVTQSPTHLIKTRGQQVTLRCSSQSGHNTVSWYQQALGQGPQFIFQYYREEENGRGNFPPRFSGLQFPNYSSELNVNALELDDSALYLCASSLKGGGYGYTFGSGTRLTVV.

J is TRBJ2-1 and V is TRBV6-5; tentatively, D is TRBD2 (6 bases). V was clipped by 8 bases and J by 0 bases, with 8 bases between them. The CDR3 length is 13 residues. Germline V gene sequence: CDR1 MNHEY, CDR2 SVGAGI. CDR3 sequence (DNA): TGTGCCAGCGGGGGGAGCTCCTACAATGAGCAGTTCTTC. Encoded protein: CASGGSSYNEQFF.